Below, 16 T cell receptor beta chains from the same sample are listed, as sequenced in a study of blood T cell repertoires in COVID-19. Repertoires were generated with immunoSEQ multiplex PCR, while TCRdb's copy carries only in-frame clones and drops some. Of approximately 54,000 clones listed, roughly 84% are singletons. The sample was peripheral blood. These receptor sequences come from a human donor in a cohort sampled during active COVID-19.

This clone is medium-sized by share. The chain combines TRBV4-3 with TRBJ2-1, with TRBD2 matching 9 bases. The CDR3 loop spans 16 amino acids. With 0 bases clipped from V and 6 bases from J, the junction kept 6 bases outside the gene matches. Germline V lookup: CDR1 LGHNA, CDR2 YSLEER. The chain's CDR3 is CASSQDWAGGGNEQFF. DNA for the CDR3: TGCGCCAGCAGCCAAGATTGGGCGGGAGGGGGCAATGAGCAGTTCTTC.

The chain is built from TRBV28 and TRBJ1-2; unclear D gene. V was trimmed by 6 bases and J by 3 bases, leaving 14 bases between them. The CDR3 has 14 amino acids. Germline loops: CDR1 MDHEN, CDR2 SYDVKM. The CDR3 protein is CASSSPGEYYGYTF. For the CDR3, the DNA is TGTGCCAGCAGCTCGCCCGGGGAATACTATGGCTACACCTTC.

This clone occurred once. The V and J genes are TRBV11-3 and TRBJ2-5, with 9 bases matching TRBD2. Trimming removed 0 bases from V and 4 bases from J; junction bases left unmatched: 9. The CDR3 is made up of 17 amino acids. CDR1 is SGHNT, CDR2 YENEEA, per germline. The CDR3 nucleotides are TGTGCCAGCAGCTTAGATTTTGCTAGCGGGACACGAGAGACCCAGTACTTC. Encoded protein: CASSLDFASGTRETQYF. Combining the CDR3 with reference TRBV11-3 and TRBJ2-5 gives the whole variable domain EAGVVQSPRYKIIEKKQPVAFWCNPISGHNTLYWYLQNLGQGPELLIRYENEEAVDDSQLPKDRFSAERLKGVDSTLKIQPAELGDSAVYLCASSLDFASGTRETQYFGPGTRLLVL.

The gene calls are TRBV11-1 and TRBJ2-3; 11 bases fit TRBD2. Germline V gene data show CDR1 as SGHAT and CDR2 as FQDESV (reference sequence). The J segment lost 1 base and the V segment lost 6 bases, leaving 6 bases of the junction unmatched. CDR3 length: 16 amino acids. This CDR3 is CASSSLAGGGTDTQYF. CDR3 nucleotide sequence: TGTGCCAGCAGTTCATTAGCGGGAGGGGGCACAGATACGCAGTATTTT.

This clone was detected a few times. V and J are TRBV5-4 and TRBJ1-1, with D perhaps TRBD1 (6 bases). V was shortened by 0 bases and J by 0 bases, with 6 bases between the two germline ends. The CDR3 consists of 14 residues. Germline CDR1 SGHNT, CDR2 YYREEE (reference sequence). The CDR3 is CASSLEGVNTEAFF. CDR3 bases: TGTGCCAGCAGCTTGGAGGGGGTGAACACTGAAGCTTTCTTT.

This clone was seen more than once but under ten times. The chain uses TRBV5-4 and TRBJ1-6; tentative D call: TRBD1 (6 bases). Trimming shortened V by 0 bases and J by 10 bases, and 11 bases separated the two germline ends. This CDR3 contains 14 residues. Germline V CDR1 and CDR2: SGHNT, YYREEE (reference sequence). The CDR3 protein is CASSLDRVGSPLHF. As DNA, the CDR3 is TGTGCCAGCAGCTTGGACAGGGTTGGGTCACCCCTCCACTTT.

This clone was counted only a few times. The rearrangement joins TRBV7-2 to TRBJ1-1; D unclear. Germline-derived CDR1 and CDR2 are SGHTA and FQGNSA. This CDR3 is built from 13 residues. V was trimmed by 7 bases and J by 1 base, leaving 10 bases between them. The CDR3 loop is CASKSNRNTEAFF. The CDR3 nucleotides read TGTGCCAGCAAGTCGAATAGGAACACTGAAGCTTTCTTT.

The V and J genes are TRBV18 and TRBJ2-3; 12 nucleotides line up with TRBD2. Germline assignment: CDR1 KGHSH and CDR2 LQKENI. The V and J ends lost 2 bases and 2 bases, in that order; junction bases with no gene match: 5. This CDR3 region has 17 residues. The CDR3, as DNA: TGTGCCAGCTCACCATTGACTAGCGGGAGAGACACAGATACGCAGTATTTT. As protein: CASSPLTSGRDTDTQYF.

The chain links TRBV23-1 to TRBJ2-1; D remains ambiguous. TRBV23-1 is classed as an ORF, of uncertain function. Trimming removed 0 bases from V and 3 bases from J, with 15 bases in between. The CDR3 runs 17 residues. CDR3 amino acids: CASSQSVDNPLYNEQFF. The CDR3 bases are TGCGCCAGCAGTCAATCTGTCGACAATCCTCTCTACAATGAGCAGTTCTTC.

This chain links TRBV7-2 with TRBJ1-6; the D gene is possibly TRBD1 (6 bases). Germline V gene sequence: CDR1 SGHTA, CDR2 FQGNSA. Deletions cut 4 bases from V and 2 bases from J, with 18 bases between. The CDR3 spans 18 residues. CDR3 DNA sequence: TGTGCCAGCAGCTATACCGGGGGGCTTTTGACCTATAATTCACCCCTCCACTTT. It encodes CASSYTGGLLTYNSPLHF.

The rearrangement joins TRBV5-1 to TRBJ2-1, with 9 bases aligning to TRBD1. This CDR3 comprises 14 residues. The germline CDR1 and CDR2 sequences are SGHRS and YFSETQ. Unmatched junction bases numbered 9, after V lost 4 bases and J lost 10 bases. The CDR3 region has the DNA TGCGCCAGCAGCCGAACAGGGGGCGTCTGGGAGCAGTTCTTC. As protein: CASSRTGGVWEQFF.

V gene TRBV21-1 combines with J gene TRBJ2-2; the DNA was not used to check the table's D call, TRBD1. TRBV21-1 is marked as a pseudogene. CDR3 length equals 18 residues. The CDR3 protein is CASKRQGPRVTNTGELFF. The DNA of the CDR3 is TGTGCCAGCAAACGACAGGGGCCCAGAGTAACGAACACCGGGGAGCTGTTTTTT.

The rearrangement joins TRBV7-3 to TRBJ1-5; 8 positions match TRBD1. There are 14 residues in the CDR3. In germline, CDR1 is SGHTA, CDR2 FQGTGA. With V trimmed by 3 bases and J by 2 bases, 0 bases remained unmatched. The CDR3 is CASSLTGGNQPQHF. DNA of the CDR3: TGTGCCAGCAGCTTGACAGGGGGCAATCAGCCCCAGCATTTT.

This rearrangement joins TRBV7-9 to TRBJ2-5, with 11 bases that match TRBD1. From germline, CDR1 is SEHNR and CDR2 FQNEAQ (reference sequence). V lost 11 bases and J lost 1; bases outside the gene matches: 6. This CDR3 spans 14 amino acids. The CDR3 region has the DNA TGTGCCCCCCCCGGGACAGGGGGCCAAGAGACCCAGTACTTC. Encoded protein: CAPPGTGGQETQYF.

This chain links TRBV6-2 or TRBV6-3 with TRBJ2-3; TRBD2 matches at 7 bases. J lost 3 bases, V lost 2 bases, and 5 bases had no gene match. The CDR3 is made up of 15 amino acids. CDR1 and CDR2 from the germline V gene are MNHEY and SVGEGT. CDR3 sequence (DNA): TGTGCCAGCAGTTACCCCCTGGGGGGGACAGATACGCAGTATTTT. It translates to CASSYPLGGTDTQYF.

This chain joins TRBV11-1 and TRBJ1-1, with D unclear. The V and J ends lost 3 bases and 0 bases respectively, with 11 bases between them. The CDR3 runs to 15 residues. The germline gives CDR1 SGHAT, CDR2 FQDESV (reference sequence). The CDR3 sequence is CASSFSGLMNTEAFF. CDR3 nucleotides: TGTGCCAGCAGCTTCTCCGGGTTGATGAACACTGAAGCTTTCTTT.